The rows below give T cell receptor beta chains drawn from one sample of a study of identical twins. Each CDR3 protein is one row after TCRdb ran MiXCR on the 5' RACE reads. The profile shows hundreds of thousands of distinct CDR3 sequences, 24% of them singletons. These data were also filed under a second study, of T cells expressing NK-cell markers.

Sequenced input: CD4+ T cells sorted from blood. Receptors originate from a young woman in good health. Each CDR3 is given with its conserved first and last residue. D genes are given only for firm matches. Size values are once, few and many counts, or a class for expanded clones, and some rows have none.

abundance | d_gene | j_gene | v_gene | CDR3aa | CDR3nt
- | TRBD2 | TRBJ2-3 | TRBV7-2 | CASSVSAGGGRDTQYF | TGTGCCAGCAGTGTGTCGGCGGGAGGAGGTAGAGATACGCAGTATTTT
few | - | TRBJ1-2 | TRBV28 | CASTGGSRTYGYTF | TGTGCCAGCACCGGTGGGTCTAGGACCTATGGCTACACCTTC
few | TRBD1 | TRBJ2-3 | TRBV6-1 | CASSSRGRGSSDTQYF | TGTGCCAGCAGCTCAAGGGGGCGCGGGTCTTCAGATACGCAGTATTTT
few | - | TRBJ2-3 | TRBV7-2 | CASSPTAGRTDTQYF | TGTGCCAGCAGCCCAACGGCGGGGCGCACAGATACGCAGTATTTT
- | - | TRBJ1-3 | TRBV20-1 | CSARDRRTWSTIYF | TGCAGTGCTAGAGATCGTCGGACATGGAGCACCATATATTTT
- | - | TRBJ2-7 | TRBV7-2 | CASSSPPRAVYEQYF | TGTGCCAGCAGCTCCCCGCCTCGAGCGGTATACGAGCAGTACTTC
few | - | TRBJ1-3 | TRBV7-2 | CASSLKLLTGNTIYF | TGTGCCAGCAGCTTAAAACTTTTGACCGGAAACACCATATATTTT
few | TRBD1 | TRBJ1-2 | TRBV6-4 | CASSADRGANYGYTF | TGTGCCAGCAGTGCGGACAGGGGAGCTAACTATGGCTACACCTTC
- | - | TRBJ1-1 | TRBV29-1 | CSVEGYRATEAFF | TGCAGCGTTGAAGGATATAGGGCCACTGAAGCTTTCTTT
- | - | TRBJ1-1 | TRBV2 | CASIGEAAFF | TGTGCCAGCATCGGGGAGGCCGCTTTCTTT
- | TRBD2 | TRBJ2-1 | TRBV20-1 | CSAPIQRGLGNEQFF | TGCAGTGCTCCCATCCAGCGGGGCTTGGGCAATGAGCAGTTCTTC
- | - | TRBJ1-2 | TRBV7-9 | CASSEQTSSNYGYTF | TGTGCCAGCAGCGAGCAGACAAGTTCGAACTATGGCTACACCTTC
- | TRBD2 | TRBJ2-3 | TRBV7-2 | CASSPRTRRADTQYF | TGTGCCAGCAGCCCACGGACTAGAAGGGCAGATACGCAGTATTTT
- | - | TRBJ1-1 | TRBV5-4 | CASSLRGAREAFF | TGTGCCAGCAGCTTGCGGGGGGCGAGGGAGGCTTTCTTT
- | TRBD1 | TRBJ2-1 | TRBV5-1 | CASSLGGTGFAAEQFF | TGCGCCAGCAGCTTGGGAGGGACAGGGTTCGCGGCAGAGCAGTTCTTC
few | TRBD2 | TRBJ2-1 | TRBV15 | CATSRVRLTSGYNEQFF | TGTGCCACCAGCAGAGTCAGACTTACTAGCGGATACAATGAGCAGTTCTTC
- | - | TRBJ2-1 | TRBV9 | CASSRGVDEQFF | TGTGCCAGCAGCAGAGGGGTGGATGAGCAGTTCTTC
- | - | TRBJ1-1 | TRBV7-2 | CASTPQGFSNTEAFF | TGTGCCAGCACCCCACAGGGTTTCTCGAACACTGAAGCTTTCTTT
- | - | TRBJ2-1 | TRBV7-7 | CASSREAEWSNEQFF | TGTGCCAGCAGCCGCGAAGCCGAGTGGAGCAATGAGCAGTTCTTC
few | - | TRBJ2-5 | TRBV25-1 | CASSELRTAQETQYF | TGTGCCAGCAGTGAACTTCGGACAGCACAAGAGACCCAGTACTTC
many | - | TRBJ2-1 | TRBV7-9 | CASSPTGYEQFF | TGTGCCAGCAGCCCCACGGGCTATGAGCAGTTCTTC
once | - | TRBJ2-7 | TRBV9 | CASSVDGIHSSYEQYF | TGTGCCAGCAGCGTAGACGGGATCCACAGCTCCTACGAGCAGTACTTC
few | - | TRBJ2-7 | TRBV7-3 | CASSLQGEYSYEQYF | TGTGCCAGCAGCTTACAGGGAGAGTACTCCTACGAGCAGTACTTC
- | - | TRBJ2-1 | TRBV4-3 | CASSQDGLAGREQFF | TGCGCCAGCAGCCAAGATGGGCTAGCTGGCCGGGAGCAGTTCTTC
- | - | TRBJ2-1 | TRBV29-1 | CSVRLTEKYNEQFF | TGCAGCGTTCGCCTAACGGAGAAGTACAATGAGCAGTTCTTC
- | - | TRBJ2-5 | TRBV3-1 | CASSQPTWRWDGETQYF | TGTGCCAGCAGCCAACCCACGTGGAGATGGGATGGAGAGACCCAGTACTTC
- | - | TRBJ2-5 | TRBV7-9 | CAGGFGAETQYF | TGTGCCGGGGGGTTCGGAGCAGAGACCCAGTACTTC
few | TRBD2 | TRBJ2-3 | TRBV4-3 | CASSPAGGGDTQYF | TGCGCCAGCAGCCCGGCGGGAGGGGGAGATACGCAGTATTTT
few | - | TRBJ2-1 | TRBV10-3 | CAISFNMRSEQFF | TGTGCCATCAGTTTTAATATGCGGAGTGAGCAGTTCTTC
many | TRBD1 | TRBJ1-1 | TRBV19 | CASSIEGARTEAFF | TGTGCCAGTAGTATCGAGGGGGCGCGCACTGAAGCTTTCTTT
- | - | TRBJ2-3 | TRBV20-1 | CSAGPGTPDTQYF | TGCAGTGCTGGTCCGGGAACCCCAGATACGCAGTATTTT
- | TRBD1 | TRBJ2-2 | TRBV11-2 | CASSNRGNTGELFF | TGTGCCAGCAGCAACAGGGGAAACACCGGGGAGCTGTTTTTT
few | - | TRBJ1-2 | TRBV12-3/TRBV12-4 | CASRQAGGGGYTF | TGTGCCAGCAGACAGGCTGGGGGAGGTGGCTACACCTTC
few | TRBD1 | TRBJ2-2 | TRBV7-9 | CASSVGQEYTGELFF | TGTGCCAGCAGCGTAGGACAGGAGTACACCGGGGAGCTGTTTTTT
many | - | TRBJ2-5 | TRBV6-6 | CASSFNRVQTQYF | TGTGCCAGCAGTTTCAACAGGGTTCAGACCCAGTACTTC
- | - | TRBJ2-7 | TRBV9 | CASSILQGGDEQYF | TGTGCCAGCAGTATACTCCAGGGTGGGGACGAGCAGTACTTC
- | - | TRBJ2-5 | TRBV5-1 | CASSLGAMGVQETQYF | TGCGCCAGCAGCTTGGGAGCTATGGGGGTCCAAGAGACCCAGTACTTC
few | - | TRBJ2-3 | TRBV7-2 | CASSLQRGGDTQYF | TGTGCCAGCAGCTTGCAAAGGGGTGGGGATACGCAGTATTTT
- | TRBD1 | TRBJ2-5 | TRBV20-1 | CSALDRQETQYF | TGCAGTGCCCTGGACAGGCAAGAGACCCAGTACTTC
many | - | TRBJ1-6 | TRBV18 | CASSPSGAINSPLHF | TGTGCCAGCTCACCGTCCGGGGCTATCAATTCACCCCTCCACTTT
- | - | TRBJ2-2 | TRBV6-6 | CASSYGTGELFF | TGTGCCAGCAGCTACGGGACCGGGGAGCTGTTTTTT
few | - | TRBJ2-5 | TRBV29-1 | CSVLLSLNSETQYF | TGCAGCGTTTTATTGAGTTTAAACTCGGAGACCCAGTACTTC
few | - | TRBJ2-1 | TRBV20-1 | CSAILGGRYNEQFF | TGCAGCGCGATTCTAGGGGGGAGATACAATGAGCAGTTCTTC
- | - | TRBJ2-1 | TRBV27 | CASSLSGHNNEQFF | TGTGCCAGCAGTTTATCGGGGCACAACAATGAGCAGTTCTTC
few | - | TRBJ2-7 | TRBV15 | CATSIRTGSYEQYF | TGTGCCACCAGCATCAGGACGGGCTCCTACGAGCAGTACTTC
- | - | TRBJ1-2 | TRBV12-3/TRBV12-4 | CASSLGGPWNPGYTF | TGTGCCAGCAGTTTGGGGGGGCCCTGGAACCCCGGCTACACCTTC
- | - | TRBJ2-1 | TRBV7-9 | CASSLFEGKNEQFF | TGTGCCAGCAGCTTATTCGAGGGGAAGAATGAGCAGTTCTTC
few | - | TRBJ1-2 | TRBV20-1 | CSASSFSAGYTF | TGCAGTGCTAGTTCGTTTTCAGCTGGCTACACCTTC
- | TRBD2 | TRBJ2-3 | TRBV29-1 | CSVEGVLAGGTDTQYF | TGCAGCGTTGAAGGGGTGCTAGCGGGGGGTACAGATACGCAGTATTTT
- | - | TRBJ2-7 | TRBV7-2 | CASSSAGSLAQHF | TGTGCCAGCAGCTCCGCCGGTTCCCTGGCCCAGCACTTC
few | - | TRBJ2-3 | TRBV7-3 | CASSPHWGTDTQYF | TGTGCCAGCAGCCCCCACTGGGGCACAGATACGCAGTATTTT
few | TRBD1 | TRBJ2-1 | TRBV7-9 | CASSRPGQGGHEQFF | TGTGCCAGCAGCCGTCCGGGACAGGGAGGTCATGAGCAGTTCTTC
- | - | TRBJ1-3 | TRBV7-6 | CASSKGIPASSGNTIYF | TGTGCCAGCAGCAAAGGCATACCAGCGAGCTCTGGAAACACCATATATTTT
few | TRBD1 | TRBJ1-5 | TRBV12-3/TRBV12-4 | CASSSTGAGEPQHF | TGTGCCAGCAGTTCGACAGGGGCCGGGGAGCCCCAGCATTTT
once | - | TRBJ2-3 | TRBV18 | CASSPGSNLPDTQYF | TGTGCCAGCTCACCAGGCAGCAACCTCCCAGATACGCAGTATTTT